The sequence of this T cell receptor (beta chain) was determined in a study of T cell repertoires in cytomegalovirus infection. Study as a whole: Through public TCR beta signatures, both CMV infection and matching HLA type were indicated.

Germline V lookup: CDR1 SGDLS, CDR2 YYNGEE. The CDR3 consists of 10 residues. Trimming took 4 bases from V and 10 from J, leaving 8 bases between them. TCRdb independently ran MiXCR on the reads; one entry per CDR3 protein. The sample comprises 800,000 to 950,000 distinct CDR3 sequences, approximately 29% of which are singletons, and around 11% rests with the top ten. General study results and limits: In two of eight donors, the top clonotype was HLA-C-restricted CMV-specific. Totalled public TCR beta family frequency picked out people who carried CMV plus the relevant HLA.

For this clonotype: The antigen is not known.

The sequencing used cultured CD8+ T cells from PBMCs, collected from culture after CMV antigen stimulation. This sequence originates from a human donor in good health (CMV status not recorded). Some clones in this sample may be carry-over from other donors' samples. The chain joins TRBV9 to TRBJ1-1; D is unresolved. The CDR3 is CASSPEAAFF. In DNA, the CDR3 is TGTGCCAGCAGCCCCGAAGCAGCTTTCTTT.